This is a list of T cell receptor beta chains from one sample in a study of patients and donors after allogeneic stem cell transplantation. MiXCR, applied by TCRdb to the RT-PCR reads, yields one record per CDR3 protein. Found here are about 960,000 distinct CDR3 sequences, more than 15% of them singletons; the top ten hold about 6%. Sequencing was performed on blood, either unsorted or a sorted T cell fraction (not recorded which). Receptor source: a human donor who was either an allogeneic HSCT recipient or a stem cell or donor lymphocyte infusion donor (not recorded which). It is not recorded whose cells these are; they may come from a transplant donor. Each CDR3 is given with its conserved first and last residue. The D gene is left open where the match is weak. Clone sizes are given selectively: once, few, many, or a class where the clone is expanded.

v_gene	d_gene	abundance	j_gene	CDR3nt	CDR3aa
TRBV10-3	.	.	TRBJ1-1	TGTGCCATCAGGACACAGGGCCCTGAAGCTTTCTTT	CAIRTQGPEAFF
TRBV5-5	.	few	TRBJ1-2	TGTGCCAGCAGCTTCGGGACGGATAACTATGGCTACACCTTC	CASSFGTDNYGYTF
TRBV20-1	.	few	TRBJ1-5	TGCAGTGCTAGAGAGGATAGCAATCAGCCCCAGCATTTT	CSAREDSNQPQHF
TRBV7-3	TRBD2	many	TRBJ2-3	TGTGCCAGCAGCTTAACCAGCGGGGGTGCAGATACGCAGTATTTT	CASSLTSGGADTQYF
TRBV7-8	TRBD1	.	TRBJ2-4	TGTGCCAGCATACTCCACCCCGCCGGGACAGGAAAAAACATTCAGTACTTC	CASILHPAGTGKNIQYF
TRBV29-1	.	.	TRBJ2-7	TGCAGCGTTAAGGGACGGTCCTACGAGCAGTACTTC	CSVKGRSYEQYF
TRBV6-1	TRBD1	.	TRBJ1-1	TGTGCCAGCAGCCGAACCTGGACAGGGGCGGACACTGAAGCTTTCTTT	CASSRTWTGADTEAFF
TRBV23-1	.	.	TRBJ1-2	TGCGCCAGCATATTGACGGACTATGGCTACACCTTC	CASILTDYGYTF
TRBV27	TRBD1	.	TRBJ1-5	TGTGCCAGCAGTTTATTACAGGGGAGGAATCAGCCCCAGCATTTT	CASSLLQGRNQPQHF
TRBV30	.	few	TRBJ2-1	TGTGCCTGGAATCTGGGGGCCAGCTCCTACAATGAGCAGTTCTTC	CAWNLGASSYNEQFF
TRBV6-5	.	.	TRBJ2-2	TGTGCCAGCAGTTATCCCGGTCAGGAGGGGAACACCGGGGAGCTGTTTTTT	CASSYPGQEGNTGELFF
TRBV5-1	TRBD1	.	TRBJ1-2	TGCGCCAGCAGCTGGACTGGATCGACAGGGGGAAACTATGGCTACACCTTC	CASSWTGSTGGNYGYTF
TRBV6-1	TRBD1	.	TRBJ1-2	TGTGCCAGCAGTGGAACCGGGACAGGGGATGGCTACACCTTC	CASSGTGTGDGYTF
TRBV20-1	.	many	TRBJ2-1	TGCAGTGGCTACCCGGCGGTTGCTGAGCAGTTCTTC	CSGYPAVAEQFF